Listed below are T cell receptor beta chains from one sample, sequenced in a study of cytomegalovirus exposure and HLA in healthy donors. Clones were sequenced by immunoSEQ multiplex PCR, and TCRdb holds only the in-frame ones, with some missing. The top ten clones hold 2.5% to 3% of a sample with 130,000 to 150,000 clones, more than 60% of them seen once. Specimen: PBMCs. These receptors originate from a male donor in good health and CMV-seronegative. The CDR3 runs from the conserved cysteine through the conserved F or W. A D gene is named only where the DNA matches it firmly. Some rows have no size entry. The others give once, few or many, or a class for an expanded clone.

TRBD2	TRBV4-1	TRBJ2-3	once	TGCGCCAGCAGCCAGATAGCGGGAGCGAGCACAGATACGCAGTATTTT	CASSQIAGASTDTQYF
TRBD1	TRBV27	TRBJ2-7	-	TGTGCCAGCAGGACGACAGGGTCCTACGAGCAGTACTTC	CASRTTGSYEQYF
TRBD1	TRBV10-3	TRBJ1-1	-	TGTGCCATAAGAACCGACAGGGGGAACACTGAAGCTTTCTTT	CAIRTDRGNTEAFF
-	TRBV5-1	TRBJ1-4	-	TGCGCCAGCAGCCTGGGGCGGGGGAGAACGGAAAAACTGTTTTTT	CASSLGRGRTEKLFF
TRBD2	TRBV15	TRBJ2-1	-	TGTGCCACCAGCAGAGACACCGGGACTAGAGGCCATGAGCAGTTCTTC	CATSRDTGTRGHEQFF
TRBD1	TRBV19	TRBJ1-6	-	TGTGCCAGTAGGTTTCGGCGGGGACAGGCAGGTTCACCCCTCCACTTT	CASRFRRGQAGSPLHF
-	TRBV19	TRBJ2-7	-	TGTGCCAGTAGTATACCCGGGACTGGATACGAGCAGTACTTC	CASSIPGTGYEQYF
TRBD1	TRBV9	TRBJ1-2	-	TGTGCCAGCAGCCGGGGGTCAGGGGGCGACTATGGCTACACCTTC	CASSRGSGGDYGYTF
TRBD2	TRBV9	TRBJ2-3	-	TGTGCCAGCAGCGTAGGGGACTACACAGATACGCAGTATTTT	CASSVGDYTDTQYF
TRBD1	TRBV18	TRBJ2-2	-	TGTGCCAGCTCCCCCAAACAGGGGGCGGACACCGGGGAGCTGTTTTTT	CASSPKQGADTGELFF
-	TRBV5-1	TRBJ2-5	-	TGCGCCAGCAGCTTGACAGAGGGCGAGACCCAGTACTTC	CASSLTEGETQYF
TRBD1	TRBV30	TRBJ1-2	-	TGTGCCTGGAGTTCGACAGGGGGTGGCAGCTATGGCTACACCTTC	CAWSSTGGGSYGYTF
-	TRBV6-5	TRBJ2-1	once	TGTGCCAGCAGTTACTTAGGGGTTGGGTCCAATGAGCAGTTCTTC	CASSYLGVGSNEQFF
-	TRBV30	TRBJ2-7	-	TGTGCCTGGAGTGTCGGGACTTCGCGCCACGAGCAGTACTTC	CAWSVGTSRHEQYF
-	TRBV7-9	TRBJ1-3	-	TGTGCCAGCAGCTTACAGACTGGAAACACCATATATTTT	CASSLQTGNTIYF
-	TRBV30	TRBJ2-3	-	TGTGCCTGGAGTCCCCTCCGGACAGATACGCAGTATTTT	CAWSPLRTDTQYF
-	TRBV9	TRBJ2-7	-	TGTGCCAGCAGCGTAGGATGGGGGCGCGAGTACGAGCAGTACTTC	CASSVGWGREYEQYF
TRBD1	TRBV6-5	TRBJ1-2	-	TGTGCCAGCAGTGGGCGGGACAGCTCGAAACTCTTC	CASSGRDSSKLF
-	TRBV6-5	TRBJ1-1	-	TGTGCCAGCAGTTACGGGCAGACTGAAGCTTTCTTT	CASSYGQTEAFF
-	TRBV19	TRBJ1-2	-	TGTGCCAGTAGTATTCTCCAGGGAATGGGTGGCTACACCTTC	CASSILQGMGGYTF
TRBD1	TRBV9	TRBJ2-7	-	TGTGCCAGCAGCAAGGGAGGGGGACAGGGCTCCTACGAGCAGTACTTC	CASSKGGGQGSYEQYF
-	TRBV7-9	TRBJ1-1	-	TGTGCCAGCAGCCAGGGCGGCGTATCCGTCCCTGAAGCTTTCTTT	CASSQGGVSVPEAFF